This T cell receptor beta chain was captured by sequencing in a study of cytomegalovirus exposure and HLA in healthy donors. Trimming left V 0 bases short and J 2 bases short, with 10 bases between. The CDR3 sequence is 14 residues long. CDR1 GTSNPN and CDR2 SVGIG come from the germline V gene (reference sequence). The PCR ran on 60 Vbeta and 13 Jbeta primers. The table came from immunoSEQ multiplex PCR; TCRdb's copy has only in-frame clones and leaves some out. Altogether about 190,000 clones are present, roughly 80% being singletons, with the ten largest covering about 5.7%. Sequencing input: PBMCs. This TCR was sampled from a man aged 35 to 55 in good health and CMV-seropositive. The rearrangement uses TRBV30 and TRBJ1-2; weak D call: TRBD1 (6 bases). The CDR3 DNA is TGTGCCTGGAGTGTAGGGGGGGCGAACTATGGCTACACCTTC. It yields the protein CAWSVGGANYGYTF.